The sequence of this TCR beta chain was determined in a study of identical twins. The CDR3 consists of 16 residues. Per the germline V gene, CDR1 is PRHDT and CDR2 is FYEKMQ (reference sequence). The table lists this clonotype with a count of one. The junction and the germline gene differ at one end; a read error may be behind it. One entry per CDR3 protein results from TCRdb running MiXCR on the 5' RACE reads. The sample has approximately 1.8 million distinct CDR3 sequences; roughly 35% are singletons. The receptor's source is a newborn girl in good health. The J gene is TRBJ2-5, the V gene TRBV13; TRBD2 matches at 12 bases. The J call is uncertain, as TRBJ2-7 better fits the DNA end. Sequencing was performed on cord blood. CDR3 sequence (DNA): TGTGCCAACAGCTCTCCGACTAGCGGGAGAATCAACGAGCAGTACTTC. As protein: CANSSPTSGRINEQYF.